The rows below give T cell receptor beta chains drawn from one sample of a study of cytomegalovirus exposure and HLA in healthy donors. Sequenced by immunoSEQ multiplex PCR; TCRdb stores in-frame clones only, minus some. The sample lists roughly 150,000 clones, over 80% occurring once. Sequenced material: PBMCs. These receptors originate from a female donor in good health and CMV-seronegative. CDR3s include the opening cysteine and the closing phenylalanine or tryptophan. Each record gives: D gene, CDR3 length, J gene, clone size, V gene, CDR3 protein, CDR3 DNA. The D gene is left open where the match is weak. Not every row has a clone size; where given, it reads once, few, many or a size class.

D: .
length: 12
J: TRBJ1-1
size: few
V: TRBV5-6
CDR3: CASSFSRLQAFF
DNA: TGTGCCAGCAGCTTTTCGAGACTTCAAGCTTTCTTT

D: TRBD2
length: 16
J: TRBJ2-1
size: .
V: TRBV5-8
CDR3: CASSLGLAGGLNEQFF
DNA: TGTGCCAGCAGCTTGGGACTAGCGGGAGGGCTCAATGAGCAGTTCTTC

D: TRBD2
length: 12
J: TRBJ2-5
size: .
V: TRBV29-1
CDR3: CSLGRGQETQYF
DNA: TGCAGCTTAGGGAGGGGCCAAGAGACCCAGTACTTC

D: .
length: 17
J: TRBJ2-1
size: .
V: TRBV6-1
CDR3: CASSEAYGDLSYNEQFF
DNA: TGTGCCAGCAGTGAAGCTTATGGAGACCTAAGCTACAATGAGCAGTTCTTC

D: .
length: 13
J: TRBJ1-5
size: .
V: TRBV2
CDR3: CASRRVFNQPQHF
DNA: TGTGCCAGCAGGCGGGTTTTCAATCAGCCCCAGCATTTT

D: .
length: 13
J: TRBJ1-2
size: once
V: TRBV19
CDR3: CASSHGLLYGYTF
DNA: TGTGCCAGTAGTCATGGACTGCTCTATGGCTACACCTTC

D: .
length: 13
J: TRBJ1-1
size: .
V: TRBV7-9
CDR3: CASSPSSGTEAFF
DNA: TGTGCCAGCAGCCCCTCTTCAGGCACTGAAGCTTTCTTT

D: TRBD2
length: 15
J: TRBJ2-1
size: .
V: TRBV6-4
CDR3: CASSDNAGAGIEQFF
DNA: TGTGCCAGCAGTGACAACGCGGGAGCGGGGATTGAGCAGTTCTTC

D: .
length: 13
J: TRBJ1-1
size: .
V: TRBV18
CDR3: CASSPTGNTEAFF
DNA: TGTGCCAGCTCACCGACTGGGAACACTGAAGCTTTCTTT

D: .
length: 13
J: TRBJ1-1
size: .
V: TRBV7-6
CDR3: CASSFRAGGEAFF
DNA: TGTGCCAGCAGCTTCCGGGCAGGAGGTGAAGCTTTCTTT

D: .
length: 17
J: TRBJ1-1
size: .
V: TRBV28
CDR3: CASSPSVRGRVNTEAFF
DNA: TGTGCCAGCAGCCCCTCTGTAAGGGGCCGGGTGAACACTGAAGCTTTCTTT

D: .
length: 16
J: TRBJ2-2
size: .
V: TRBV5-1
CDR3: CASSLKDSLNTGELFF
DNA: TGCGCCAGCAGCTTGAAGGACTCCTTGAACACCGGGGAGCTGTTTTTT

D: .
length: 13
J: TRBJ2-3
size: .
V: TRBV14
CDR3: CASSQDRGDTQYF
DNA: TGTGCCAGCAGCCAAGATCGAGGAGATACGCAGTATTTT

D: .
length: 16
J: TRBJ1-2
size: .
V: TRBV2
CDR3: CASSQFKAGQGYGYTF
DNA: TGTGCCAGCAGCCAGTTTAAGGCCGGGCAGGGGTATGGCTACACCTTC

D: .
length: 14
J: TRBJ1-4
size: .
V: TRBV28
CDR3: CASSPGATNEKLFF
DNA: TGTGCCAGCAGTCCGGGAGCAACTAATGAAAAACTGTTTTTT

D: TRBD2
length: 15
J: TRBJ2-1
size: .
V: TRBV5-4
CDR3: CASSPKGRGWNEQFF
DNA: TGTGCCAGCAGCCCAAAGGGGAGGGGTTGGAATGAGCAGTTCTTC

D: .
length: 16
J: TRBJ2-5
size: few
V: TRBV5-1
CDR3: CASRKGGLAIGETQYF
DNA: TGCGCCAGCAGAAAAGGCGGGCTAGCAATAGGAGAGACCCAGTACTTC

D: .
length: 14
J: TRBJ1-4
size: .
V: TRBV5-1
CDR3: CASGGGGGNEKLFF
DNA: TGCGCCAGCGGGGGGGGCGGCGGGAATGAAAAACTGTTTTTT

D: .
length: 13
J: TRBJ2-7
size: .
V: TRBV28
CDR3: CASSLVSAGEQYF
DNA: TGTGCCAGCAGTTTAGTGTCAGCAGGGGAGCAGTACTTC

D: .
length: 15
J: TRBJ1-4
size: .
V: TRBV6-6
CDR3: CASSYSGAGNEKLFF
DNA: TGTGCCAGCAGTTACTCGGGGGCGGGTAATGAAAAACTGTTTTTT

D: .
length: 14
J: TRBJ2-7
size: few
V: TRBV11-2
CDR3: CASSSTGNRYEQYF
DNA: TGTGCCAGCAGCTCTACAGGGAATCGCTACGAGCAGTACTTC

D: TRBD1
length: 12
J: TRBJ2-5
size: once
V: TRBV29-1
CDR3: CSASGQGETQYF
DNA: TGCAGCGCTTCGGGACAGGGGGAGACCCAGTACTTC